This passage covers 9 T cell receptor beta chains from one sample sequenced in a study of regulatory T cells in long-lasting Graves disease. iRepertoire HTBI primers and Arm-PCR of CDR3 regions built TCR beta libraries. TCRdb used MiXCR to reprocess the multiplex PCR reads, holding one entry per CDR3 protein. Of hundreds of thousands of distinct CDR3 sequences in the sample, 15% to 20% were seen once. This sample's time point: newly diagnosed GD, antithyroid drugs for less than 3 months. Extracted RNA from PBMCs served as the source of the TCR library. These same records also appear under a second study, on T cells in Graves' hyperthyroidism and ophthalmopathy.

Material: peripheral blood mononuclear cells (PBMCs), obtained at new diagnosis, from a patient treated with antithyroid drugs. The receptor source for this set is a woman aged 25 to 39 with Graves disease.

This clonotype was detected only a few times. This rearrangement joins TRBV20-1 to TRBJ2-3; the match to TRBD2 covers 13 bases. This CDR3 has 17 residues. From germline, CDR1 is DFQATT and CDR2 SNEGSKA (reference sequence). The J segment lost 4 bases and the V segment lost 6 bases, leaving 13 bases of the junction unmatched. The CDR3 reads CSARTPGLAGVADTQYF. The CDR3 DNA is TGCAGTGCGCGGACCCCTGGACTAGCGGGAGTCGCAGATACGCAGTATTTT.

The gene calls are TRBV7-3 and TRBJ2-5; D tentatively fits TRBD1 or TRBD2 (6 bases each). From germline, CDR1 is SGHTA and CDR2 FQGTGA. V lost 5 bases and J lost 6, with 16 bases in between. This CDR3 spans 14 amino acids. The CDR3 loop is CASSRWGDMKTQYF. The CDR3 nucleotides read TGTGCCAGCAGCAGGTGGGGGGACATGAAGACCCAGTACTTC.

This clonotype turned up a few times. This chain uses TRBV7-2 with TRBJ2-7, with unresolved D. V gave up 5 bases and J gave up 3 bases, with 17 bases separating them. The CDR3 runs to 15 residues. CDR1 and CDR2 from the germline V gene are SGHTA and FQGNSA. The CDR3 bases are TGTGCCAGCAGCCCAGGACGGAAGGTTCGCTACGAGCAGTACTTC. Its protein is CASSPGRKVRYEQYF.

This clonotype was detected ten times or more. The genes are TRBV20-1 and TRBJ2-3, with 11 bases identical to TRBD2. This CDR3 comprises 14 residues. V lost 4 bases, J lost 3 bases, and 3 bases stayed unmatched. Germline values: CDR1 DFQATT, CDR2 SNEGSKA (reference sequence). CDR3 region: CSATTSGMTDTQYF. In nucleotides, the CDR3 is TGCAGTGCTACGACTAGCGGGATGACAGATACGCAGTATTTT.

The chain employs TRBV7-9 and TRBJ2-1, with D perhaps TRBD2 (5 bases). Looked up from germline, CDR1 is SEHNR and CDR2 is FQNEAQ (reference sequence). Between the trimmed V and J ends, which lost 3 bases and 10 bases, there was a span of 10 bases. This CDR3 spans 12 amino acids. CDR3 amino acids: CASSFGDYEQFF. CDR3 bases: TGTGCCAGCAGCTTCGGAGACTACGAGCAGTTCTTC.

In this sample, this clonotype turned up a few times. This chain uses TRBV2 with TRBJ1-1; D is perhaps TRBD1 (5 bases). The CDR3 extends over 12 amino acids. CDR1 is SNHLY and CDR2 is FYNNEI in the germline V gene. V was trimmed by 6 bases and J by 10 bases, leaving 15 bases between them. The CDR3 sequence is CASRATGTGAFF. CDR3 in DNA: TGTGCCAGCAGAGCCACAGGAACCGGAGCTTTCTTT.

This clonotype was seen only a few times. The CDR3 DNA reads TGCGCCAGCAGCGCCGGGACAGGGGTCTTTAATGTCGAGCAGTACTTC. Amino acid sequence: CASSAGTGVFNVEQYF. The chain uses TRBV5-1 and TRBJ2-7; 10 bases align to TRBD1. V lost 4 bases to trimming and J lost 6 bases; unmatched junction nucleotides: 13. The CDR3 is 16 amino acids. The germline CDR1 and CDR2 sequences are SGHRS and YFSETQ. The entire variable domain, with the rest obtained from reference TRBV5-1 and TRBJ2-7, is as follows: KAGVTQTPRYLIKTRGQQVTLSCSPISGHRSVSWYQQTPGQGLQFLFEYFSETQRNKGNFPGRFSGRQFSNSRSEMNVSTLELGDSALYLCASSAGTGVFNVEQYFGPGTRLTVT.

This clonotype was seen many times. The gene calls are TRBV6-1 and TRBJ1-1, with D perhaps matching TRBD1 (5 bases). V was clipped by 0 bases and J by 3 bases, with 14 bases between them. This CDR3 is built from 16 residues. Per the germline V gene, CDR1 is MNHNS and CDR2 is SASEGT. The chain's CDR3 is CASSEARSGVYTEAFF. The CDR3 DNA follows: TGTGCCAGCAGTGAAGCTCGGTCGGGGGTATACACTGAAGCTTTCTTT.

The V call is TRBV6-2 or TRBV6-3, the J call TRBJ1-2; D gene uncertain. Germline-derived CDR1 and CDR2 are MNHEY and SVGEGT. This CDR3 comprises 13 residues. The V end lost 0 bases, the J end lost 7 bases, and 9 bases lay between the germline ends. CDR3 residues: CASSYSPSVGYTF. The CDR3 DNA is TGTGCCAGCAGTTACTCCCCTAGCGTTGGCTACACCTTC.